The T cell receptor (beta chain) described here comes from a study of blood T cells in healthy people across ages. Samples each had at least 5.5 micrograms of total RNA extracted. V trimming: 4 bases; J trimming: 6 bases; junction bases outside the gene matches: 3. Germline V gene sequence: CDR1 SGHTA, CDR2 FQGNSA. The CDR3 contains 14 residues. For the second PCR, which ran for about 6 to 11 cycles, a sample-barcoded 5' primer and a J-beta primer mix were used. In TCRdb, the 5' RACE reads were re-called with MiXCR into one record per CDR3 protein. This table holds just over 800,000 distinct CDR3 sequences, roughly 60% found once.

This TCR was recovered from a man aged 25-45 years in good health. This chain links TRBV7-2 with TRBJ2-4; 10 nucleotides align to TRBD2. Sequences were obtained from blood. This chain's CDR3 is CASSSQRGGNIQYF. In DNA, the CDR3 is TGTGCCAGCAGCTCGCAGCGGGGGGGAAACATTCAGTACTTC.